A selection of T cell receptor beta chains follows, all from one sample in a study of blood T cell repertoires in COVID-19. This table comes from immunoSEQ multiplex PCR, and its TCRdb copy is limited to in-frame clones, with some not included. The sample has some 220,000 clones, around 84% seen once; the top ten hold 15% to 20%. The sample was peripheral blood. These receptors were obtained from a woman of 80 years or more with active or convalescent COVID-19. CDR3s include the opening cysteine and the closing phenylalanine or tryptophan. A D gene is named only where the DNA matches it firmly. Rows give clone size only sometimes, using once, few, many, or a class for an expanded clone.

j_call	d_call	v_call	clone_size	cdr3_aa	cdr3_nt
TRBJ1-4	-	TRBV19	-	CANSPGRGLAEKLFF	TGTGCCAATTCCCCCGGGCGAGGGTTGGCTGAAAAACTGTTTTTT
TRBJ2-3	TRBD2	TRBV10-2	-	CASSLLAGFDPTQYF	TGCGCCAGCAGCCTACTAGCGGGATTTGATCCCACGCAGTATTTT
TRBJ1-2	-	TRBV3-1/TRBV3-2	-	CASSPTGYGYTF	TGTGCCAGCAGCCCGACGGGCTATGGCTACACCTTC
TRBJ2-3	TRBD2	TRBV10-3	few	CAITPSGRRSTDTQYF	TGTGCCATTACTCCTAGCGGGAGGAGAAGCACAGATACGCAGTATTTT
TRBJ1-6	TRBD1	TRBV30	-	CAWSGGQGSPLHF	TGTGCCTGGAGTGGTGGACAGGGTTCACCCCTCCACTTT
TRBJ1-2	TRBD1	TRBV19	-	CASSINRGAGYTF	TGTGCCAGTAGTATAAACAGGGGAGCGGGCTACACCTTC
TRBJ2-3	TRBD2	TRBV6-4	-	CASSDSSGGADTQYF	TGTGCCAGCAGTGACTCTAGCGGGGGTGCAGATACGCAGTATTTT
TRBJ1-2	-	TRBV7-2	-	CASSSDPAGAGGYTF	TGTGCCAGCAGCTCGGACCCCGCGGGGGCTGGGGGCTACACCTTC
TRBJ2-1	-	TRBV7-2	-	CASSLTGKGNEQFF	TGTGCCAGCAGCTTAACGGGGAAGGGCAATGAGCAGTTCTTC
TRBJ2-5	TRBD2	TRBV6-5	few	CASRLAGEETQYF	TGTGCCAGCCGACTAGCGGGGGAAGAGACCCAGTACTTC
TRBJ2-3	TRBD2	TRBV29-1	-	CSVNKREATDTQYF	TGCAGCGTTAATAAGCGGGAGGCCACAGATACGCAGTATTTT
TRBJ1-4	-	TRBV9	-	CASSDSNEKLFF	TGTGCCAGTTCGGACAGTAATGAAAAACTGTTTTTT
TRBJ2-7	TRBD1	TRBV6-5	-	CASSQTGQGRYEQYF	TGTGCCAGCAGTCAGACGGGACAGGGGCGCTACGAGCAGTACTTC
TRBJ1-1	-	TRBV9	-	CASSPRHADTEAFF	TGTGCCAGCAGCCCCCGTCATGCGGACACTGAAGCTTTCTTT
TRBJ1-2	-	TRBV14	once	CASSPMGGQDYGYTF	TGTGCCAGCAGCCCCATGGGGGGGCAGGACTATGGCTACACCTTC
TRBJ1-4	TRBD1	TRBV25-1	-	CASSEYRTGGSEKLFF	TGTGCCAGCAGTGAATATAGGACAGGGGGCAGTGAAAAACTGTTTTTT
TRBJ2-2	TRBD1	TRBV18	once	CASSWTGISGELFF	TGTGCCAGCTCGTGGACAGGGATATCCGGGGAGCTGTTTTTT
TRBJ2-2	-	TRBV5-6	-	CASSPGQPNTGELFF	TGTGCCAGCAGCCCAGGACAGCCGAACACCGGGGAGCTGTTTTTT
TRBJ2-4	-	TRBV4-3	-	CASSQDLQGNNIQYF	TGCGCCAGCAGCCAAGATCTGCAGGGTAACAACATTCAGTACTTC
TRBJ2-5	-	TRBV4-1	-	CASSQEGSQETQYF	TGCGCCAGCAGCCAAGAGGGGAGTCAAGAGACCCAGTACTTC
TRBJ1-3	-	TRBV30	-	CAWDQGSGNTIYF	TGTGCCTGGGATCAGGGGTCTGGAAACACCATATATTTT
TRBJ2-1	TRBD1	TRBV11-3	few	CASSLGVRGYSYNEQFF	TGTGCCAGCAGCTTAGGAGTCAGGGGGTACTCCTACAATGAGCAGTTCTTC
TRBJ1-1	-	TRBV7-9	-	CASSLTGGRDTEAFF	TGTGCCAGCAGCTTAACCGGGGGAAGGGACACTGAAGCTTTCTTT